This TCR beta chain was obtained from a study of blood T cell repertoires in COVID-19. Study at large: There were acute and convalescent COVID-19 samples, and they came from the United States, Italy and Spain. Sources were T cells, B-cell-depleted T cells, or PBMCs; the material itself was cDNA or gDNA.

The CDR3 has 13 amino acids. CDR1 is SGDLS, CDR2 YYNGEE, per germline. V lost 2 bases, J lost 5 bases, and 10 bases lay in between. Authors' analysis steps: Estimation of nucleated cell counts was performed using reference gene primer amplification. Using immunoSEQ multiplex PCR, the repertoire was profiled, and TCRdb retains in-frame clones only, with some absent. The V and J calls and the clone size are those of that table, but D and trimming were determined from the DNA. Seen here are about 230,000 clones, roughly 85% observed once, and the top ten hold 0.85% to 1%. This clone was counted between two and nine times. The same CDR3 can be traced to other DNA sequences in this sample.

The TCR sequence derives from a man aged 40-49 years with acute or convalescent COVID-19. The source material was peripheral blood. The chain joins TRBV9 to TRBJ1-1; D ambiguous. The CDR3 DNA is TGTGCCAGCAGCGTGGGAGGGCGGACTGAAGCTTTCTTT. Protein: CASSVGGRTEAFF.